The 22 T cell receptor beta chains reported below all come from one sample, sequenced in a study of blood T cell repertoires in COVID-19. TCRdb keeps only in-frame clones here, not all; method: immunoSEQ multiplex PCR. The table lists about 92,000 clones, 87% of them singletons, with 15% to 20% in the top ten. Source material: peripheral blood. The receptors originated from a woman aged 55-70 years with COVID-19, enrolled during active disease.

The chain couples TRBV12-5 to TRBJ2-2; TRBD2 matches at 14 bases. Germline CDR1 reads LGHNT; CDR2 reads FRNRAP. Germline trimming cut 7 bases from V and 6 bases from J; bases unmatched to any gene: 1. This CDR3 has 14 residues. CDR3 residues: CASATSGGAGELFF. CDR3 nucleotide sequence: TGTGCTAGTGCGACTAGCGGGGGGGCCGGGGAGCTGTTTTTT. Drawing the rest from reference TRBV12-5 and TRBJ2-2, the complete variable domain is DARVTQTPRHKVTEMGQEVTMRCQPILGHNTVFWYRQTMMQGLELLAYFRNRAPLDDSGMPKDRFSAEMPDATLATLKIQPSEPRDSAVYFCASATSGGAGELFFGEGSRLTVL.

The J gene is TRBJ2-5, the V gene TRBV19, with D possibly TRBD1 on 7 matching bases. Per the germline V gene, CDR1 is LNHDA and CDR2 is SQIVND (reference sequence). V shed 4 bases and J shed 5 bases, with 11 bases lying between them. CDR3 size: 13 residues. The CDR3 sequence: CASSRRGRETQYF. The CDR3 bases are TGTGCCAGTAGTAGGAGGGGGCGGGAGACCCAGTACTTC.

The chain couples TRBV7-6 to TRBJ1-3; the D gene is possibly TRBD1 (6 bases). Germline loops: CDR1 SGHVS, CDR2 FNYEAQ. V was shortened by 1 base and J by 0 bases, with 10 bases between the two germline ends. This CDR3 is 16 amino acids long. The CDR3 nucleotides read TGTGCCAGCAGCTTAGGGGGAGGGGGCTCTGGAAACACCATATATTTT. Translation: CASSLGGGGSGNTIYF.

V gene TRBV6-5 combines with J gene TRBJ1-1; 7 bases are shared with TRBD1. CDR3 length: 14 amino acids. The V segment lost 6 bases and the J segment 1 base; nucleotides outside the gene matches: 5. CDR1 MNHEY and CDR2 SVGAGI come from the germline V gene. In DNA, the CDR3 is TGTGCCAGCAGGCCGGGACAGTCGAACACTGAAGCTTTCTTT. Translation: CASRPGQSNTEAFF.

The genes are TRBV12-5 and TRBJ2-7; a possible D gene is TRBD2 (5 bases). Germline CDR1 reads LGHNT; CDR2 reads FRNRAP. CDR3 length: 12 residues. V was pared by 5 bases and J by 3 bases, with 8 bases between. The DNA of the CDR3 is TGTGCTAGTGGTCCGGACTTCTACGAGCAGTACTTC. This gives the protein CASGPDFYEQYF.

This chain links TRBV27 with TRBJ2-3; a weak D match, TRBD2 (7 bases). Germline V gene data show CDR1 as MNHEY and CDR2 as SMNVEV (reference sequence). The CDR3 extends over 13 amino acids. Trimming left V 8 bases short and J 1 base short, with 10 bases between. CDR3 loop: CASRGGGTDTQYF. As DNA, the CDR3 is TGTGCCAGCCGCGGGGGCGGCACAGATACGCAGTATTTT.

V usage is TRBV5-6 and J usage is TRBJ1-6; D call uncertain. The CDR3 consists of 14 residues. From germline, CDR1 is SGHDT and CDR2 YYEEEE. The V end lost 3 bases, the J end lost 9 bases, and 13 bases lay between the germline ends. The CDR3 nucleotides are TGTGCCAGCAGCTCACAGCGGAGAGGTTCACCCCTCCACTTT. Its translation: CASSSQRRGSPLHF.

The gene calls are TRBV27 and TRBJ2-7; 7 bases are a match to TRBD1. The CDR3 has 14 amino acids. From germline, CDR1 is MNHEY and CDR2 SMNVEV (reference sequence). Trimming cost V 6 bases and J 7 bases; bases outside gene matches: 12. CDR3 sequence reads: CASRLQGPMGEQYF. The CDR3 DNA reads TGTGCCAGCAGGCTACAGGGGCCCATGGGGGAGCAGTACTTC.

This chain connects TRBV7-9 to TRBJ1-2; D is perhaps TRBD1 (6 bases). This CDR3 region has 14 residues. V was cut by 3 bases and J by 1 base, with 9 bases left in between. Germline loops: CDR1 SEHNR, CDR2 FQNEAQ (reference sequence). As DNA, the CDR3 is TGTGCCAGCAGCTTCAGGGGAAGTAACTATGGCTACACCTTC. This sequence encodes CASSFRGSNYGYTF.

This clone was seen a few times. This rearrangement joins TRBV7-2 to TRBJ1-4; 8 bases map to TRBD1. Germline values: CDR1 SGHTA, CDR2 FQGNSA. The length of the CDR3 is 15 residues. Losses at the gene ends were 5 bases for V and 10 bases for J; bases not matched to a gene: 12. CDR3 nucleotide sequence: TGTGCCAGCAGCCCCCGGAACGGACAGGGTGGAAAACTGTTTTTT. This codes for CASSPRNGQGGKLFF.

The CDR3 bases are TGCGCCAGCAGCTTGGTCCCCGGGACAGGGGTCACTGAAGCTTTCTTT. Amino acid sequence: CASSLVPGTGVTEAFF. The rearrangement uses TRBV5-1 and TRBJ1-1; TRBD1 matches 10 bases. V shed 0 bases, J shed 4 bases, and the junction held 6 bases outside the gene matches. The CDR3 loop spans 16 amino acids. Germline CDR1 is SGHRS and CDR2 is YFSETQ.

The chain carries TRBV7-2 and TRBJ2-2; 7 bases are a match to TRBD1. The CDR3 extends over 15 amino acids. Germline CDR1 is SGHTA and CDR2 is FQGNSA. V lost 3 bases to trimming and J lost 6 bases; unmatched junction nucleotides: 7. Written as DNA, the CDR3 is TGTGCCAGCAGCTTTCAAGGGGGCGCCGCCGGGGAGCTGTTTTTT. Translation gives CASSFQGGAAGELFF.

This clone was counted a few times. This rearrangement joins TRBV12-5 to TRBJ1-1, with D tentatively TRBD1 (6 bases). V was trimmed by 4 bases and J by 10 bases, leaving 13 bases between them. Germline CDR1 reads LGHNT; CDR2 reads FRNRAP. The length of the CDR3 is 12 residues. The CDR3 nucleotides are TGTGCTAGTGGTTCTGGGACCAGGGGAGCTTTCTTT. It specifies CASGSGTRGAFF.

V usage is TRBV6-6 and J usage is TRBJ1-4; D is unresolved. The CDR3 runs 12 residues. Trimming removed 6 bases from V and 12 bases from J, with 14 bases in between. Germline loops: CDR1 MNHNY, CDR2 SVGAGI (reference sequence). The CDR3 DNA reads TGTGCCAGCAGCCCCACCTCGGAGGAACTGTTTTTT. As protein: CASSPTSEELFF.

The chain combines TRBV30 with TRBJ2-3; D gene uncertain. The V gene lost 0 bases and the J gene lost 2 bases, with 15 bases spanning the gap. CDR1 and CDR2 from the germline V gene are GTSNPN and SVGIG (reference sequence). This CDR3 is built from 16 residues. The CDR3 is CAWSVPPGFLTDTQYF. The CDR3 bases are TGTGCCTGGAGTGTACCCCCAGGCTTTCTCACAGATACGCAGTATTTT.

The chain joins TRBV5-1 to TRBJ1-1; 7 bases line up with TRBD1. CDR1 and CDR2 from the germline V gene are SGHRS and YFSETQ. V lost 1 base, J lost 0 bases, and 9 bases stayed unmatched. The CDR3 is 17 amino acids. This CDR3 is CASSLRSGTAMNTEAFF. The CDR3 DNA sequence: TGCGCCAGCAGCTTGAGGTCCGGGACAGCCATGAACACTGAAGCTTTCTTT. The full variable domain, its missing parts supplied by reference TRBV5-1 and TRBJ1-1, is KAGVTQTPRYLIKTRGQQVTLSCSPISGHRSVSWYQQTPGQGLQFLFEYFSETQRNKGNFPGRFSGRQFSNSRSEMNVSTLELGDSALYLCASSLRSGTAMNTEAFFGQGTRLTVV.

A few counts support this clone. This chain joins TRBV4-1 and TRBJ1-1, with D tentatively TRBD1 (6 bases). CDR3 size: 14 residues. The V gene's germline CDR1 is MGHRA and CDR2 YSYEKL. The V and J ends lost 0 bases and 10 bases respectively, with 15 bases between them. In DNA form, the CDR3 reads TGCGCCAGCAGCCAAGATCCCGCCGGGGGGCGAGCTTTCTTT. Amino acids: CASSQDPAGGRAFF.

The rearrangement joins TRBV30 to TRBJ1-1; no firm D call. Germline V lookup: CDR1 GTSNPN, CDR2 SVGIG (reference sequence). The germline V and J ends were trimmed by 0 bases and 4 bases, with 9 bases remaining between them. The CDR3 totals 13 residues. The CDR3, as DNA: TGTGCCTGGAGTGTAAACGCGGCCACTGAAGCTTTCTTT. This codes for CAWSVNAATEAFF.

This chain connects TRBV3-1 (or the pseudogene TRBV3-2) to TRBJ2-1; no firm D call. The CDR3 spans 13 residues. Germline CDR1 is LGHDT and CDR2 is YNNKEL (reference sequence). The V end was cut by 0 bases, the J end by 9 bases, with 9 bases between. The DNA of the CDR3 is TGTGCCAGCAGCCAAGAAAGGAGAGGTGAGCAGTTCTTC. This codes for CASSQERRGEQFF.

The rearrangement uses TRBV11-2 and TRBJ2-5; perhaps TRBD1 as D (5 bases). This CDR3 is built from 13 residues. V lost 6 bases, J lost 2 bases, and 10 bases lay in between. Germline CDR1 is SGHAT and CDR2 is FQNNGV. The CDR3 here is CASSQTVQETQYF. The CDR3 DNA sequence: TGTGCCAGCAGTCAGACAGTACAAGAGACCCAGTACTTC.

The chain is built from TRBV3-1 (or the pseudogene TRBV3-2) and TRBJ1-5, with D possibly being TRBD1 (5 bases). Per the germline V gene, CDR1 is LGHDT and CDR2 is YNNKEL (reference sequence). With 1 base removed from V and 5 bases from J, the gap between germline ends came to 12 bases. The CDR3 covers 15 residues. CDR3 region: CASSQGSGSHQPQHF. For the CDR3, the DNA is TGTGCCAGCAGCCAAGGTTCAGGGTCGCATCAGCCCCAGCATTTT.

In its sample, this clone was seen once. The J gene is TRBJ2-7, the V gene TRBV6-5, with 9 bases lining up with TRBD1. V dropped 2 bases and J dropped 5; count of bases not matched to a gene: 7. The germline CDR1 and CDR2 sequences are MNHEY and SVGAGI. CDR3 size: 15 residues. CDR3 region: CASSYAGTGPHEQYF. The CDR3, as DNA: TGTGCCAGCAGTTACGCCGGGACAGGGCCTCACGAGCAGTACTTC.